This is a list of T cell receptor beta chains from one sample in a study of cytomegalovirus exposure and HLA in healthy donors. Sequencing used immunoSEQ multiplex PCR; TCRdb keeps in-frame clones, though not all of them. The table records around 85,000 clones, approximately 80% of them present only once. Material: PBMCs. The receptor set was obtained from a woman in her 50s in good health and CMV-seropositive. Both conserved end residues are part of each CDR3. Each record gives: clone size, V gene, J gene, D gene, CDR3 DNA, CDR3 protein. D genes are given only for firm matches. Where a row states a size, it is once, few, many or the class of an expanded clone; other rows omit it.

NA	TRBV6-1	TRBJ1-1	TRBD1	TGTGCCAGCAGTTTAGGACAGGTCAACACTGAAGCTTTCTTT	CASSLGQVNTEAFF
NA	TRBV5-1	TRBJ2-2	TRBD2	TGCGCCAGCACGGCTAGCGGGACGAACACCGGGGAGCTGTTTTTT	CASTASGTNTGELFF
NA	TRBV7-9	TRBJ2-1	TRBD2	TGTTCCAGCAGCTTACCTAGCGGGGCCTCTTCTTACAATGAGCAGTTCTTC	CSSSLPSGASSYNEQFF
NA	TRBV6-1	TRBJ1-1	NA	TGTGCCAGCAGTGAAGCGCAGGGTAATACTGAAGCTTTCTTT	CASSEAQGNTEAFF
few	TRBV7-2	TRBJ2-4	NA	TGTGCCAGCAGCCATGGCGGGTCAGACTTAAACATTCAGTACTTC	CASSHGGSDLNIQYF
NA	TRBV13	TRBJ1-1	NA	TGTGCCAGCAGCTTAGGCAGGGGGAACACTGAAGCTTTCTTT	CASSLGRGNTEAFF
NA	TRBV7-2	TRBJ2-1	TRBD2	TGTGCCAGCAGCAAGTGGTTAGCGGGAGGGGATGAGCAGTTCTTC	CASSKWLAGGDEQFF
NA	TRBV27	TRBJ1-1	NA	TGTGCCAGCAGTGTAGCCGGGAGCCGATTTGAAGCTTTCTTT	CASSVAGSRFEAFF
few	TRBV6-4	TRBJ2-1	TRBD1	TGTGCCAGCAGTCTCGGAACAGGGGGCGATGAGCAGTTCTTC	CASSLGTGGDEQFF
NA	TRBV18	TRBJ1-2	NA	TGTGCCAGCTCACCAAGGCAAGGGGTCGCCGCTGATGGCTACACCTTC	CASSPRQGVAADGYTF
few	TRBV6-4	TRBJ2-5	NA	TGTGCCAGCAGTGCTACGCCCCAAGAGACCCAGTACTTC	CASSATPQETQYF
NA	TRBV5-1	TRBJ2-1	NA	TGCGCCAGCAGCCCTGGTGTGGTCGCTAGACACAATGAGCAGTTCTTC	CASSPGVVARHNEQFF
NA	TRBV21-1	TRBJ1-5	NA	TGTGCCAGCAGCAAAGTCTCCCCGTTTTTGTCCCAGCATTTT	CASSKVSPFLSQHF
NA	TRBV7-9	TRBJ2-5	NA	TGTGCCAGCAGCTTACCCAGCCAAGAGACCCAGTACTTC	CASSLPSQETQYF
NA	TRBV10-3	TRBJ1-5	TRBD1	TGTGCCATCACGACAGGGGAAAATCAGCCCCAGCATTTT	CAITTGENQPQHF
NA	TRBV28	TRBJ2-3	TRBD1	TGTGCCAGCAGTTTAAGGACAGGAAAGTACACAGATACGCAGTATTTT	CASSLRTGKYTDTQYF
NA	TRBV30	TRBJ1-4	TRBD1	TGTGCCTGGAGAGGAAAGACAGGGCCATTTGAAAAACTGTTTTTT	CAWRGKTGPFEKLFF
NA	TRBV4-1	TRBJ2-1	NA	TGCGCCAGCAGCCAAACCCCCCCCTCAGGGTCGCTATACAACAATGAGCAGTTCTTC	CASSQTPPSGSLYNNEQFF
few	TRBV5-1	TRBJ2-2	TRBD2	TGCGCCAGCAGCTTGGATAGCGGGAGCGGGGAGCTGTTTTTT	CASSLDSGSGELFF
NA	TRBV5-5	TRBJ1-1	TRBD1	TGTGCCAGCAGCTTGATCGGGACAGGGTACACTGAAGCTTTCTTT	CASSLIGTGYTEAFF
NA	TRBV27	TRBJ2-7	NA	TGTGCCAGCAGTTTGGGCAGAACCTACGAGCAGTACTTC	CASSLGRTYEQYF
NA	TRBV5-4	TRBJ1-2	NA	TGTGCCAGCAGCCGGCAGGCCCTATATGGCTACACCTTC	CASSRQALYGYTF
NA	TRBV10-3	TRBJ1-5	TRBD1	TGTGCCATCCGGGGGGACAGGGGGGATAATCAGCCCCAGCATTTT	CAIRGDRGDNQPQHF
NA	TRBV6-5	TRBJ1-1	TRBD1	TGTGCCAGCAGTTGGACAGGGGCTGAAGCTTTCTTT	CASSWTGAEAFF
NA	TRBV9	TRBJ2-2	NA	TGTGCCAGCAGCGTAGCAGGGCTTAACACCGGGGAGCTGTTTTTT	CASSVAGLNTGELFF
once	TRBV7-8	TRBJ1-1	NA	TGTGCCAGCAGCCTTCGAAGGACACTGAACACTGAAGCTTTCTTT	CASSLRRTLNTEAFF
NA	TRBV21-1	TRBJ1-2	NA	TGTGCCAGGACGGCAAGGGGACAGTATGGCTACACCTTC	CARTARGQYGYTF
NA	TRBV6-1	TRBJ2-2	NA	TGTGCCAGCAGTGAGGAGGGGTCGTGGACCGGGGAGCTGTTTTTT	CASSEEGSWTGELFF
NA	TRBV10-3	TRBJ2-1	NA	TGTGCCATCAGCGGACCGGGGAATGAGCAGTTCTTC	CAISGPGNEQFF
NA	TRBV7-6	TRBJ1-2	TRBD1	TGTGCCAGCAGCTCGTACACAGGGGGCGGAGGCTACACCTTC	CASSSYTGGGGYTF
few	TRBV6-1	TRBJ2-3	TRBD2	TGTGCCACTCTAGCGGGAGGAAGGTGGGATACGCAGTATTTT	CATLAGGRWDTQYF
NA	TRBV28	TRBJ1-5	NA	TGTGCCAGCAGTTTCATACCCCGGGGGAGGGCAAGCAGCAATCAGCCCCAGCATTTT	CASSFIPRGRASSNQPQHF
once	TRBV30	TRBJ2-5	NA	TGTGCCTGGAGTGTCTTGACACACCAAGAGACCCAGTACTTC	CAWSVLTHQETQYF
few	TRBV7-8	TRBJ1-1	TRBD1	TGTGCCAGCAGCTTAGCGACAGGGGTGGCGAACACTGAAGCTTTCTTT	CASSLATGVANTEAFF
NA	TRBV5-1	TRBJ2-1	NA	TGCGCCAGCAGCTTGTCCCGATCACTAGATGAGCAGTTCTTC	CASSLSRSLDEQFF
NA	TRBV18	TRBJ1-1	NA	TGTGCCAGCTCACCATTTCAGGGGATAACTGAAGCTTTCTTT	CASSPFQGITEAFF
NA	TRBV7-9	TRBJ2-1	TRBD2	TGTGCCAGCAGCTTTCCCGGACTAGCGGGGGACTACAATGAGCAGTTCTTC	CASSFPGLAGDYNEQFF
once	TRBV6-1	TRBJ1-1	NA	TGTGCCAGCAGTGAAACTGTGAACACTGAAGCTTTCTTT	CASSETVNTEAFF
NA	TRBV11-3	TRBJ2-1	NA	TGTGCCAGCAGCTACCGGGACCAGGGGTCCAATGAGCAGTTCTTC	CASSYRDQGSNEQFF
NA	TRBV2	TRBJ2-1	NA	TGTGCCAGCAGTCTAACTTTACAGGGTATAGAGTTCTTC	CASSLTLQGIEFF
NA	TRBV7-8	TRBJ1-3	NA	TGTGCCAGCAGCCAGGGCCGGACCTCTGGAAACACCATATATTTT	CASSQGRTSGNTIYF